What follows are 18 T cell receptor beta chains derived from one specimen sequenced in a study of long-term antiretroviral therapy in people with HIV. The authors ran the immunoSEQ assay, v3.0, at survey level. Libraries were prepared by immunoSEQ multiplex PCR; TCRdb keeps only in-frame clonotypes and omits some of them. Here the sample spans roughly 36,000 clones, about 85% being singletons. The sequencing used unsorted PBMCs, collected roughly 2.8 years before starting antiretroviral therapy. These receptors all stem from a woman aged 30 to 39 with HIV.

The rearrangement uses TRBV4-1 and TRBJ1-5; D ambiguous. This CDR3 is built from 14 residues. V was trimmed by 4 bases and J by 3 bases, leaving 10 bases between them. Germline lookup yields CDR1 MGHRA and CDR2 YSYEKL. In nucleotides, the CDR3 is TGCGCCAGCAGCCTGGTAGGTGACAATCAGCCCCAGCATTTT. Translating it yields CASSLVGDNQPQHF.

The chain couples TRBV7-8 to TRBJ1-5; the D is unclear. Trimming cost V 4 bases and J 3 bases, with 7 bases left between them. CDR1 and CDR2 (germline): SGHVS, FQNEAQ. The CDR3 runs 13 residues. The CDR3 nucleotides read TGTGCCAGCAGCTGGAGGAACAATCAGCCCCAGCATTTT. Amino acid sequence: CASSWRNNQPQHF.

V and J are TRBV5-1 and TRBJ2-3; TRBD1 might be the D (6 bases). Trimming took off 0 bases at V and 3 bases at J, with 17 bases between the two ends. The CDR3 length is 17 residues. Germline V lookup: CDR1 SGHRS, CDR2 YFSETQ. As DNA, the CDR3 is TGCGCCAGCAGCTTGGGCCAGACAGGCCAAGGGACAGATACGCAGTATTTT. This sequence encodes CASSLGQTGQGTDTQYF.

DNA for the CDR3: TGTGCCAGCAGCTTACTGGGACAGGGGAGTGGCTACACCTTC. It encodes CASSLLGQGSGYTF. This rearrangement joins TRBV7-3 to TRBJ1-2; 10 bases line up with TRBD1. The V segment lost 2 bases and the J segment 7 bases; nucleotides outside the gene matches: 4. CDR1 and CDR2 (germline): SGHTA, FQGTGA. This CDR3 has 14 amino acids.

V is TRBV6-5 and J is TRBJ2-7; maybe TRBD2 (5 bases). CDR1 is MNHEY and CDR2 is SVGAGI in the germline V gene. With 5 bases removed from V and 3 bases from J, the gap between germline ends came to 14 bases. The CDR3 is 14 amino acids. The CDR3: CASSPGLGIYEQYF. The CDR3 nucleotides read TGTGCCAGCAGTCCCGGCCTCGGGATCTACGAGCAGTACTTC.

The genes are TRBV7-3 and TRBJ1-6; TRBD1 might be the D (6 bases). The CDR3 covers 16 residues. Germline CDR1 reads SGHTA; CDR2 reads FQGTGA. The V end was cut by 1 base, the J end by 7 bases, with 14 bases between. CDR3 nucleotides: TGTGCCAGCAGCTTAAGCGGGGTGAGGGGGAATTCACCCCTCCACTTT. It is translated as CASSLSGVRGNSPLHF.

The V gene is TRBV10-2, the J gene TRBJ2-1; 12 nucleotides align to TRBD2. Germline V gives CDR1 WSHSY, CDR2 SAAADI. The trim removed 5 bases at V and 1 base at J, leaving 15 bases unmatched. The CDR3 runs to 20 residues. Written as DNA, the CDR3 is TGCGCCAGCAGTCTATCCGTCCTAGCGGGGGGGCCTTCGTCCTACAATGAGCAGTTCTTC. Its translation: CASSLSVLAGGPSSYNEQFF.

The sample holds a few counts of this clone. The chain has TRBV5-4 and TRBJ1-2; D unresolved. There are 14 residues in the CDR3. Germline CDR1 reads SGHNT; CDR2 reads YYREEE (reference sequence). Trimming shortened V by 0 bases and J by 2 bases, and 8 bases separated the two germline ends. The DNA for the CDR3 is TGTGCCAGCAGCTTGGACGGGCTAAACTATGGCTACACCTTC. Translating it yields CASSLDGLNYGYTF.

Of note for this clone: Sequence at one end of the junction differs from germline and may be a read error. The CDR3 loop reads CASSLNGNGYIF. CDR3 coding DNA: TGTGCCAGCAGTTTAAATGGAAATGGCTACATCTTC. This chain connects TRBV27 to TRBJ1-2; the D is unclear. The CDR3 runs 12 residues. The germline gives CDR1 MNHEY, CDR2 SMNVEV (reference sequence).

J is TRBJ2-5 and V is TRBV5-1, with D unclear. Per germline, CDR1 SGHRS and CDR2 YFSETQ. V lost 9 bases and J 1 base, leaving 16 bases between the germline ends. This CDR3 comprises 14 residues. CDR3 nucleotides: TGCGCCACCCAGACCGACGGTTCCCAAGAGACCCAGTACTTC. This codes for CATQTDGSQETQYF.

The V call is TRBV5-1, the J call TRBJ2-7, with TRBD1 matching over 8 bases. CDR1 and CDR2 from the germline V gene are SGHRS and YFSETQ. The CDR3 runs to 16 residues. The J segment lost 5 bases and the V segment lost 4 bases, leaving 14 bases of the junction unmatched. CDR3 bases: TGCGCCAGCAGCCTTGGGGCAGGGGGCTTCGTTGACGAGCAGTACGTC. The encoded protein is CASSLGAGGFVDEQYV.

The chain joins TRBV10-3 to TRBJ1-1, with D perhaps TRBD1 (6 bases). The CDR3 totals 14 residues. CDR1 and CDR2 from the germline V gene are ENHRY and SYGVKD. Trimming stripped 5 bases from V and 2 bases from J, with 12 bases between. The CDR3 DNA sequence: TGTGCCATCAGTCGGACAGACCTTAACACTGAAGCTTTCTTT. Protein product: CAISRTDLNTEAFF.

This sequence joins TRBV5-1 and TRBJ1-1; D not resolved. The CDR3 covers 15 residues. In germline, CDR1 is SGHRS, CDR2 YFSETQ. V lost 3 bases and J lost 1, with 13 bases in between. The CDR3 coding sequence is TGCGCCAGCAGCTCCTTCGCGCAGACGAACACTGAAGCTTTCTTT. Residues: CASSSFAQTNTEAFF.

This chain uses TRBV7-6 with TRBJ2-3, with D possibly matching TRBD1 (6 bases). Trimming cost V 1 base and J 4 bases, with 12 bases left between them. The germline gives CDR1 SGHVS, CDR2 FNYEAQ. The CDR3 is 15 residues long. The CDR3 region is CASSLGQAVSDTQYF. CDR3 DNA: TGTGCCAGCAGCTTAGGACAGGCCGTTTCAGATACGCAGTATTTT.

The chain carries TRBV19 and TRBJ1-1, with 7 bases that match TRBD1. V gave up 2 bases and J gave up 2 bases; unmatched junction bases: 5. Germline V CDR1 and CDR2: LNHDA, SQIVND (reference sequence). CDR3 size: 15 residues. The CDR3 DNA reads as TGTGCCAGTAGTATAATGACAGGGTCCAACACTGAAGCTTTCTTT. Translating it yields CASSIMTGSNTEAFF. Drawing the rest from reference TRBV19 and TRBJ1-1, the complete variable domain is DGGITQSPKYLFRKEGQNVTLSCEQNLNHDAMYWYRQDPGQGLRLIYYSQIVNDFQKGDIAEGYSVSREKKESFPLTVTSAQKNPTAFYLCASSIMTGSNTEAFFGQGTRLTVV.

This chain's CDR3 is CASSIGGASYNEQFF. The CDR3 DNA is TGCGCCAGCAGCATCGGGGGGGCCTCCTACAATGAGCAGTTCTTC. The rearrangement links TRBV5-1 to TRBJ2-1; the match to TRBD2 covers 8 bases. The germline V gene encodes CDR1 SGHRS and CDR2 YFSETQ. J lost 0 bases, V lost 4 bases, and 3 bases had no gene match. This CDR3 is built from 15 residues.

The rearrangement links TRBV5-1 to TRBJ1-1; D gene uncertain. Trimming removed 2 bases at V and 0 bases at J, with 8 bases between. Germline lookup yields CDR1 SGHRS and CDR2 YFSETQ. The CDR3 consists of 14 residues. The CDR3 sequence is CASSLGGLNTEAFF. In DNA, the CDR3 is TGCGCCAGCAGCTTAGGCGGTTTGAACACTGAAGCTTTCTTT. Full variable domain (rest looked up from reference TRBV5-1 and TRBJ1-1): KAGVTQTPRYLIKTRGQQVTLSCSPISGHRSVSWYQQTPGQGLQFLFEYFSETQRNKGNFPGRFSGRQFSNSRSEMNVSTLELGDSALYLCASSLGGLNTEAFFGQGTRLTVV.

The CDR3 protein is CASSSGGRKTQYF. CDR3 coding DNA: TGTGCCAGCAGTTCCGGGGGAAGGAAGACCCAGTACTTC. The chain joins TRBV27 to TRBJ2-5; D is perhaps TRBD2 (6 bases). Germline loops: CDR1 MNHEY, CDR2 SMNVEV (reference sequence). The CDR3 runs 13 residues. The V and J ends lost 4 bases and 6 bases respectively, with 12 bases between them.